This is a list of T cell receptor beta chains from one sample in a study of blood T cell repertoires in COVID-19. Measured with immunoSEQ multiplex PCR; TCRdb has only the in-frame clones, and not every one. The repertoire has 89,000 or so clones, about 85% of them found once; the top ten carry over 10%. The sequencing input was peripheral blood. All receptors derive from a human donor in a cohort sampled during active COVID-19. CDR3s include the opening cysteine and the closing phenylalanine or tryptophan. D genes are given only for firm matches. Size values are once, few and many counts, or a class for expanded clones, and some rows have none.

TGTGCCAGCTCACCATCGAGGGACATTAGCTCTGGGGCCAACGTCCTGACTTTC,CASSPSRDISSGANVLTF,18,TRBJ2-6,TRBV18,-,-
TGTGCCAGCAGTGAAGGGGCCTTCAAAAACATTCAGTACTTC,CASSEGAFKNIQYF,14,TRBJ2-4,TRBV2,-,-
TGTGCCAGCAGCCCCCTCGGACAGGGGCTCTCAGAGACCCAGTACTTC,CASSPLGQGLSETQYF,16,TRBJ2-5,TRBV7-2,-,TRBD1
TGCAGTGCTAGATCGCAAGAGACCCAGTACTTC,CSARSQETQYF,11,TRBJ2-5,TRBV20-1,-,-
TGTGCCACCCGAGGGCGGGGAAATGAGCAGTTCTTC,CATRGRGNEQFF,12,TRBJ2-1,TRBV10-3,-,-
TGTGCCAGCAGCCAAGCCACCTCGGGACAGATGAATTCACCCCTCCACTTT,CASSQATSGQMNSPLHF,17,TRBJ1-6,TRBV4-2,-,TRBD1
TGTGCCAGTAGGGGGGGGGCCACGGGGGAGACCCAGTACTTC,CASRGGATGETQYF,14,TRBJ2-5,TRBV19,-,-
TGTGCCAGCACCCTAAGCGGGAACACCGGGGAGCTGTTTTTT,CASTLSGNTGELFF,14,TRBJ2-2,TRBV9,few,-
TGTGCCATCGGAGCGGGAACGTGGACAGATACGCAGTATTTT,CAIGAGTWTDTQYF,14,TRBJ2-3,TRBV10-3,-,TRBD2
TGCAGCGTGGGGGACAGGACGAACACTGAAGCTTTCTTT,CSVGDRTNTEAFF,13,TRBJ1-1,TRBV29-1,-,TRBD1
TGCGCCAGCAGCTACTCGCGGGGGGGCCGGGGAGAGACCCAGTACTTC,CASSYSRGGRGETQYF,16,TRBJ2-5,TRBV4-1,-,TRBD2
TGTGCCAGCAGCCGCTCAGGGACTAGTAAGAACGAGCAGTACTTC,CASSRSGTSKNEQYF,15,TRBJ2-7,TRBV9,-,TRBD2
TGTGCCAGCAGGTGGACAGGGGGTACCTACGAGCAGTACTTC,CASRWTGGTYEQYF,14,TRBJ2-7,TRBV2,once,TRBD1
TGTGCCAGCAGCCCCCAGGGACATGGGAATGAAGCTTTCTTT,CASSPQGHGNEAFF,14,TRBJ1-1,TRBV9,-,-
TGCGCCAGCAGCCAAGAGTCAGGGCCCTATGGCTACACCTTC,CASSQESGPYGYTF,14,TRBJ1-2,TRBV4-3,-,-
TGTGCCAGCAGCCCCAGGGCCGATACGCAGTATTTT,CASSPRADTQYF,12,TRBJ2-3,TRBV14,-,-
TGTGCCAGCAGCTTGGAGTATTCCAGGAATGAGCAGTTCTTC,CASSLEYSRNEQFF,14,TRBJ2-1,TRBV5-8,-,-
TGTGCCAGCAGTTTACTTCCCTGGGAGGGGCGGAACACTGAAGCTTTCTTT,CASSLLPWEGRNTEAFF,17,TRBJ1-1,TRBV27,-,-
TGCGCCAGCAGCCCCATACAGGGATCAAGTGGCTACACCTTC,CASSPIQGSSGYTF,14,TRBJ1-2,TRBV4-3,large,-
TGCAGCGTTGTAACGGGAGGGACCGGGGAGCTGTTTTTT,CSVVTGGTGELFF,13,TRBJ2-2,TRBV29-1,-,TRBD2
TGTGCCAGCAGCCCCCGGGACAGTCGAATCTACGAGCAGTACTTC,CASSPRDSRIYEQYF,15,TRBJ2-7,TRBV7-7,-,TRBD1
TGCGCCAGCAGCCAAACGCTAAGAAGGGGTGCTGTGACCCAGTACTTC,CASSQTLRRGAVTQYF,16,TRBJ2-5,TRBV4-1,-,-
TGCGCCAGCAGCCGCGGTAACACTGAAGCTTTCTTT,CASSRGNTEAFF,12,TRBJ1-1,TRBV5-1,-,-
TGCAGCGTTGGTCAGGGGGGATTAGCTCAGCCCCAGCATTTT,CSVGQGGLAQPQHF,14,TRBJ1-5,TRBV29-1,-,TRBD1
TGTGCCAGCAGTCAGGGGGCCTACAATGAGCAGTTCTTC,CASSQGAYNEQFF,13,TRBJ2-1,TRBV9,-,TRBD1
TGTGCCAGCAGCCCAGGAGGTGAGGGAGAGACCCAGTACTTC,CASSPGGEGETQYF,14,TRBJ2-5,TRBV7-2,few,-
TGTGCCAGCAGGCGGGTTACTACCTACGAGCAGTACTTC,CASRRVTTYEQYF,13,TRBJ2-7,TRBV6-5,-,-
TGTGCCAGCAGCGGCGGGGGGCTCCGGCCCCAGCATTTT,CASSGGGLRPQHF,13,TRBJ1-5,TRBV7-9,few,-
TGTGCCAGCAGGAGCGGGACAGGGGAAGAGACCCAGTACTTC,CASRSGTGEETQYF,14,TRBJ2-5,TRBV2,-,TRBD1
TGCGCCAGCAGCTTCCTCGCAGGCTATGGAAACACCATATATTTT,CASSFLAGYGNTIYF,15,TRBJ1-3,TRBV5-1,many,-
TGTGCCAGCAGCTTGCTCGAGAACCCCGGGGAGCTGTTTTTT,CASSLLENPGELFF,14,TRBJ2-2,TRBV7-9,few,-
TGTGCCAGCAGCTTGACTAGCGGGAGGGTTTCCGGGGAGCTGTTTTTT,CASSLTSGRVSGELFF,16,TRBJ2-2,TRBV5-6,-,TRBD2
TGCGCCAGCAGCCAAAAATCCAGGGCCGGGGAGCTGTTTTTT,CASSQKSRAGELFF,14,TRBJ2-2,TRBV23-1,-,-
TGTGCCAGCAGTAACAGACCCGTGGATGAAAAACTGTTTTTT,CASSNRPVDEKLFF,14,TRBJ1-4,TRBV6-5,-,-
TGTGCCAGCAGTGTTGAGACTGGAAGCACAGATACGCAGTATTTT,CASSVETGSTDTQYF,15,TRBJ2-3,TRBV6-4,-,-
TGTGCCAGCAGCCCAAGACAGGGTAGTAATTCACCCCTCCACTTT,CASSPRQGSNSPLHF,15,TRBJ1-6,TRBV7-2,-,TRBD1
TGTGCCAGCAGCTGGGGGGGGGCTCACACTGAAGCTTTCTTT,CASSWGGAHTEAFF,14,TRBJ1-1,TRBV7-2,-,-
TGTGCCAGCAGGACAACAGGGAGCACTGAAGCTTTCTTT,CASRTTGSTEAFF,13,TRBJ1-1,TRBV6-5,-,-
TGTGCCAGCAGTTACGCCCATGCAGGGGGGTACGAGCAGTACTTC,CASSYAHAGGYEQYF,15,TRBJ2-7,TRBV6-5,once,-
TGTGCCATCAGTGAGCTTTCGGGTGTCAGGAACACTGAAGCTTTCTTT,CAISELSGVRNTEAFF,16,TRBJ1-1,TRBV10-3,-,-
TGTGCCAGCAGCCCCTCCCCCGGACAGGGTATGGATTGCGAGCAGTTCTTC,CASSPSPGQGMDCEQFF,17,TRBJ2-1,TRBV3-1/TRBV3-2,-,TRBD1
TGCGCCAGCAGCCCCCGCCCCAGGGTTGCCTACGAGCAGTACTTC,CASSPRPRVAYEQYF,15,TRBJ2-7,TRBV4-1,few,-
TGCGCCAGCAGCCAAAATCCGGCGGGGGGGCAGACAGATACGCAGTATTTT,CASSQNPAGGQTDTQYF,17,TRBJ2-3,TRBV4-3,-,TRBD2
TGCAGCGTGTCATTAGGGGGATGGGACACTGAAGCTTTCTTT,CSVSLGGWDTEAFF,14,TRBJ1-1,TRBV29-1,few,-
TGTGCCAGTAGTATGACAGATTCCTACGAGCAGTACTTC,CASSMTDSYEQYF,13,TRBJ2-7,TRBV19,-,-
TGTGCCAGCAGCCGGTCGGGGGAGTTTTCCTATGGCTACACCTTC,CASSRSGEFSYGYTF,15,TRBJ1-2,TRBV7-9,-,-
TGCGCCAGCAGCTTGGCCACGCGGGACACTGAAGCTTTCTTT,CASSLATRDTEAFF,14,TRBJ1-1,TRBV5-1,once,-
TGTGCCAGCAGCTTAGGGATTGGCAGGGGGAAAGAGCAGTTCTTC,CASSLGIGRGKEQFF,15,TRBJ2-1,TRBV7-6,-,TRBD1